This passage covers 10 T cell receptor beta chains from one sample sequenced in a study of blood T cell repertoires in COVID-19. Some clones are missing from TCRdb's copy, which holds only in-frame ones; the method was immunoSEQ multiplex PCR. The table shows around 27,000 clones, with 75% to 90% occurring only once. Sequenced input: peripheral blood. The receptor set was obtained from a man aged 60 to 75 with acute or convalescent COVID-19.

This clone came up once. The rearrangement links TRBV7-8 to TRBJ1-5, with D possibly TRBD1 on 6 matching bases. V was clipped by 4 bases and J by 0 bases, with 13 bases between them. The germline CDR1 and CDR2 sequences are SGHVS and FQNEAQ. CDR3 size: 16 residues. CDR3: CASSSLGQRSNQPQHF. The CDR3 DNA reads as TGTGCCAGCAGCTCTCTAGGACAGCGTAGCAATCAGCCCCAGCATTTT.

This clone was counted only a few times. J is TRBJ1-2 and V is TRBV4-1; 7 positions agree with TRBD1. J lost 0 bases, V lost 0 bases, and 1 base had no gene match. CDR1 and CDR2 (germline): MGHRA, YSYEKL. The CDR3 is made up of 15 amino acids. The CDR3 loop is CASSQEGTANYGYTF. CDR3 nucleotides: TGCGCCAGCAGCCAAGAAGGGACAGCTAACTATGGCTACACCTTC.

The chain recombines TRBV19 with TRBJ2-1; 13 bases map to TRBD2. Unmatched junction bases numbered 1, after V lost 0 bases and J lost 2 bases. Looked up from germline, CDR1 is LNHDA and CDR2 is SQIVND (reference sequence). The CDR3 covers 17 residues. The chain's CDR3 is CASSIDTSGRAYNEQFF. The CDR3 nucleotides read TGTGCCAGTAGTATAGATACTAGCGGGAGGGCCTACAATGAGCAGTTCTTC.

A single count supports this clone. The rearrangement uses TRBV5-1 and TRBJ2-7; D is possibly TRBD2 (5 bases). Germline values: CDR1 SGHRS, CDR2 YFSETQ. This CDR3 spans 16 amino acids. Trimming cost V 0 bases and J 0 bases, with 13 bases left between them. The CDR3, as DNA: TGCGCCAGCAGCTTGGAGGAGGAATACGGCTCCTACGAGCAGTACTTC. It yields the protein CASSLEEEYGSYEQYF. Looking up the rest from reference TRBV5-1 and TRBJ2-7 gives the full variable domain: KAGVTQTPRYLIKTRGQQVTLSCSPISGHRSVSWYQQTPGQGLQFLFEYFSETQRNKGNFPGRFSGRQFSNSRSEMNVSTLELGDSALYLCASSLEEEYGSYEQYFGPGTRLTVT.

V and J are TRBV5-4 and TRBJ2-1; a possible D gene is TRBD2 (5 bases). The CDR3 length is 13 residues. Between the trimmed V and J ends, which lost 0 bases and 5 bases, there was a span of 6 bases. Germline V lookup: CDR1 SGHNT, CDR2 YYREEE (reference sequence). CDR3 amino acids: CASSLAGNNEQFF. CDR3 nucleotide sequence: TGTGCCAGCAGCTTGGCCGGGAACAATGAGCAGTTCTTC.

CDR3 residues: CASSHEGGGQPQHF. CDR3 nucleotides: TGTGCCAGCAGCCACGAGGGGGGGGGTCAGCCCCAGCATTTT. The chain is built from TRBV4-2 and TRBJ1-5; D perhaps matches TRBD1 (6 bases). The V and J ends lost 3 bases and 6 bases respectively, with 12 bases between them. Germline V gene lookup returns CDR1 LGHNA and CDR2 YNFKEQ. This CDR3 comprises 14 residues.

The V gene is TRBV3-1 (or the pseudogene TRBV3-2), the J gene TRBJ2-5, with TRBD2 identical over 12 bases. After removal of 4 bases from V and 5 bases from J, the junction contained 8 bases not matched to a gene. The germline V gene encodes CDR1 LGHDT and CDR2 YNNKEL (reference sequence). The CDR3 length is 16 residues. The CDR3 reads CASSPEWTSGEETQYF. In DNA, the CDR3 is TGTGCCAGCAGCCCCGAATGGACTAGCGGGGAGGAGACCCAGTACTTC.

The rearrangement joins TRBV24-1 to TRBJ2-3, with D perhaps TRBD2 (7 bases). The CDR3 sequence is 15 residues long. Germline lookup yields CDR1 KGHDR and CDR2 SFDVKD. V was pared by 4 bases and J by 5 bases, with 15 bases between. The CDR3 bases are TGTGCCACCAGTGACCCGGCGGGGGCAAGAGATACGCAGTATTTT. Translation: CATSDPAGARDTQYF.

The chain combines TRBV5-1 with TRBJ1-1; the D gene is possibly TRBD1 (6 bases). V lost 0 bases, J lost 3 bases, and 9 bases lay in between. From germline, CDR1 is SGHRS and CDR2 YFSETQ. This CDR3 is 14 amino acids long. In DNA form, the CDR3 reads TGCGCCAGCAGCTTGGGTCCAGGGGACACTGAAGCTTTCTTT. Translated, it gives CASSLGPGDTEAFF.

The chain links TRBV10-1 to TRBJ2-5, with D possibly being TRBD2 (6 bases). Germline V gene data show CDR1 as WNHNN and CDR2 as SYGVQD (reference sequence). The V gene lost 8 bases and the J gene lost 2 bases, with 24 bases spanning the gap. The CDR3 totals 17 residues. The CDR3: CASFGGTLGGLQETQYF. The CDR3 DNA follows: TGCGCCAGCTTCGGGGGTACTTTGGGGGGTCTTCAAGAGACCCAGTACTTC.